Presented here are 32 T cell receptor beta chains from one specimen sequenced in a study of T cells after yellow fever vaccination. Each CDR3 protein gets one entry after TCRdb re-called the 5' RACE reads with MiXCR. The sample includes just under 600,000 distinct CDR3 sequences, approximately 13% of them seen just once. The sample was PBMCs, taken on the day of the yellow fever booster vaccination. The receptors derive from a man aged 25-40 years who received the YFV17D yellow fever vaccine.

This clonotype was counted a few times. The chain combines TRBV5-6 with TRBJ2-1; the match to TRBD2 covers 7 bases. Germline CDR1 reads SGHDT; CDR2 reads YYEEEE. The J segment lost 12 bases and the V segment lost 7 bases, leaving 16 bases of the junction unmatched. This CDR3 is built from 14 residues. CDR3 nucleotides: TGTGCCAGCGTCCACGGACTAGTCCCCTTCTCGCAGTTCTTC. Amino acid sequence: CASVHGLVPFSQFF.

The chain links TRBV27 to TRBJ2-3; D is undetermined. This CDR3 comprises 14 residues. The germline gives CDR1 MNHEY, CDR2 SMNVEV (reference sequence). Trimming took 7 bases from V and 1 from J, leaving 12 bases between them. The CDR3 loop is CASTTVLGTDTQYF. In DNA form, the CDR3 reads TGTGCCAGCACCACTGTACTTGGCACAGATACGCAGTATTTT.

This clonotype was seen a handful of times. V is TRBV20-1 and J is TRBJ1-5; TRBD1 aligns across 7 bases. Losses at the gene ends were 6 bases for V and 2 bases for J; bases not matched to a gene: 4. The CDR3 consists of 13 residues. Germline-derived CDR1 and CDR2 are DFQATT and SNEGSKA (reference sequence). CDR3 in amino acids: CSAETGGNQPQHF. For the CDR3, the DNA is TGCAGTGCGGAAACAGGGGGCAATCAGCCCCAGCATTTT.

V usage is TRBV10-3 and J usage is TRBJ1-4, with D unresolved. The CDR3 covers 14 residues. Trimming pared 4 bases from V and 8 bases from J, leaving 14 bases between. Germline loops: CDR1 ENHRY, CDR2 SYGVKD. The CDR3 sequence is CAISAREEGEKLFF. CDR3 DNA: TGTGCCATCAGTGCGAGAGAGGAAGGAGAAAAACTGTTTTTT.

This clonotype was seen only a few times. J is TRBJ2-1 and V is TRBV7-2, with D unresolved. The V gene's germline CDR1 is SGHTA and CDR2 FQGNSA. CDR3 size: 13 residues. V was shortened by 5 bases and J by 2 bases, with 7 bases between the two germline ends. The chain's CDR3 is CASSLIAYNEQFF. The CDR3 nucleotides read TGTGCCAGCAGCCTAATAGCCTACAATGAGCAGTTCTTC.

The genes are TRBV29-1 and TRBJ2-1; no clear D. CDR3 length equals 12 residues. Germline V gene data show CDR1 as SQVTM and CDR2 as ANQGSEA. Trimming removed 3 bases at V and 2 bases at J, with 5 bases between. CDR3 DNA: TGCAGCGTTGATGGTACCTACAATGAGCAGTTCTTC. It translates to CSVDGTYNEQFF.

The sample holds many counts of this clonotype. This chain joins TRBV7-9 and TRBJ1-2; tentative D call: TRBD1 (6 bases). The CDR3 extends over 13 amino acids. Germline CDR1 reads SEHNR; CDR2 reads FQNEAQ (reference sequence). The V gene lost 6 bases and the J gene lost 6 bases, with 14 bases spanning the gap. This CDR3 is CASRSRRGDGYTF. CDR3 DNA: TGTGCCAGCAGGTCGCGCAGGGGCGATGGCTACACCTTC.

CDR3 DNA sequence: TGCAGTGCTAGAGATCTCGGTATCGGGGAGACCCAGTACTTC. Translating it yields CSARDLGIGETQYF. The V and J genes are TRBV20-1 and TRBJ2-5; D unclear. V was trimmed by 0 bases and J by 5 bases, leaving 13 bases between them. The germline V gene has CDR1 DFQATT and CDR2 SNEGSKA (reference sequence). The CDR3 sequence is 14 residues long.

This clonotype has more than one count but fewer than ten. The DNA for the CDR3 is TGCGCCAGCAGCCAAGAAGCAGGGTACCGGGAGCTGTTTTTT. As protein: CASSQEAGYRELFF. V is TRBV4-3 and J is TRBJ2-2, with D perhaps matching TRBD1 (5 bases). CDR3 length: 14 residues. Trimming removed 0 bases from V and 9 bases from J, with 11 bases in between. The V gene's germline CDR1 is LGHNA and CDR2 YSLEER.

This clonotype was observed a few times. The chain joins TRBV28 to TRBJ1-1, with TRBD1 as a possible D gene (6 bases). The V and J ends lost 4 bases and 0 bases respectively, with 18 bases between them. The CDR3 length is 17 residues. Germline V gene sequence: CDR1 MDHEN, CDR2 SYDVKM. The DNA for the CDR3 is TGTGCCAGCAGTTCACCGGGACACGACCCGTTGAACACTGAAGCTTTCTTT. Translation gives CASSSPGHDPLNTEAFF.

The chain recombines TRBV7-2 with TRBJ2-1; TRBD2 is a possible D gene (6 bases). The CDR3 is made up of 13 amino acids. Per germline, CDR1 SGHTA and CDR2 FQGNSA. Deletions cut 4 bases from V and 9 bases from J, with 13 bases between. The DNA for the CDR3 is TGTGCCAGCAGCTCGACTAGTTGGGTTGAGCAGTTCTTC. Translated: CASSSTSWVEQFF. Full variable domain (rest looked up from reference TRBV7-2 and TRBJ2-1): GAGVSQSPSNKVTEKGKDVELRCDPISGHTALYWYRQSLGQGLEFLIYFQGNSAPDKSGLPSDRFSAERTGGSVSTLTIQRTQQEDSAVYLCASSSTSWVEQFFGPGTRLTVL.

This clonotype was found a few times. The chain couples TRBV10-3 to TRBJ2-1; D may be TRBD1 (5 bases). The CDR3 runs 15 residues. Looked up from germline, CDR1 is ENHRY and CDR2 is SYGVKD. V gave up 2 bases and J gave up 16 bases, with 24 bases separating them. The CDR3 bases are TGTGCCATCAGTGAGGGAACAGGTACCAGGCTTTCATTTTTCTTC. It yields the protein CAISEGTGTRLSFFF.

A few counts support this clonotype. Here the CDR3 DNA reads TGTGCCAGCAAGGGAATAGCGGGATCGTTCACCGGGGAGCTGTTTTTT. It encodes CASKGIAGSFTGELFF. The chain carries TRBV12-3 or TRBV12-4 and TRBJ2-2; 8 bases are shared with TRBD2. Trimming took 7 bases from V and 4 from J; bases not matched to a gene: 11. The CDR3 has 16 amino acids.

The chain has TRBV19 and TRBJ1-5; 7 bases line up with TRBD1. Trimming at V came to 5 bases and at J to 5 bases, leaving 9 bases not matched to a gene. The V gene's germline CDR1 is LNHDA and CDR2 SQIVND (reference sequence). CDR3 length equals 15 residues. The CDR3 DNA reads TGTGCCAGTAGTCCCCATGACAGGGTTGATCAGCCCCAGCATTTT. It translates to CASSPHDRVDQPQHF.

This clonotype has at least ten counts. The gene calls are TRBV7-2 and TRBJ2-5; D is possibly TRBD2 (5 bases). V was clipped by 1 base and J by 1 base, with 16 bases between them. CDR3 length: 17 amino acids. Looked up from germline, CDR1 is SGHTA and CDR2 is FQGNSA. CDR3 in amino acids: CASSLGNNPGSQETQYF. CDR3 nucleotides: TGTGCCAGCAGCTTAGGAAACAACCCGGGATCCCAAGAGACCCAGTACTTC.

The chain joins TRBV6-5 to TRBJ2-7; 8 bases agree with TRBD2. Germline loops: CDR1 MNHEY, CDR2 SVGAGI. The CDR3 has 14 amino acids. J lost 4 bases, V lost 3 bases, and 5 bases had no gene match. CDR3 in DNA: TGTGCCAGCAGTTATCTGACGGGAGGGTACGAGCAGTACTTC. Protein: CASSYLTGGYEQYF.

The chain uses TRBV9 and TRBJ2-5; D is perhaps TRBD1 or TRBD2 (5 bases each). CDR1 SGDLS and CDR2 YYNGEE come from the germline V gene. This CDR3 is built from 16 residues. V was cut by 0 bases and J by 4 bases, with 16 bases left in between. CDR3 nucleotides: TGTGCCAGCAGCGTAGACCCCAAGGGGAGCGGAGAGACCCAGTACTTC. Encoded protein: CASSVDPKGSGETQYF. The complete variable domain, with remaining parts taken from reference TRBV9 and TRBJ2-5, reads DSGVTQTPKHLITATGQRVTLRCSPRSGDLSVYWYQQSLDQGLQFLIQYYNGEERAKGNILERFSAQQFPDLHSELNLSSLELGDSALYFCASSVDPKGSGETQYFGPGTRLLVL.

This clonotype was detected only a few times. The V call is TRBV25-1, the J call TRBJ2-1, with TRBD1 as a possible D gene (6 bases). V was shortened by 5 bases and J by 7 bases, with 15 bases between the two germline ends. The CDR3 contains 14 residues. The germline CDR1 and CDR2 sequences are MGHDK and SYGVNS. CDR3 DNA sequence: TGTGCCAGCAGTTCGACAGGCAGGGTGAATGAGCAGTTCTTC. Its protein is CASSSTGRVNEQFF.

Turning to this clonotype: One end of the junction is discordant with germline, which a read error may explain. The V gene is TRBV20-1, the J gene TRBJ2-7; no firm D call. The CDR3 consists of 16 residues. Germline CDR1 and CDR2: DFQATT and SNEGSKA (reference sequence). The CDR3 nucleotides read TGCTGTGCTACCAACCCTGGGCTCCTCAGCTCCTACGAGCAGTACTTC. Protein sequence: CCATNPGLLSSYEQYF.

The CDR3, as DNA: TGCAGCGCCGGAGGCACCTCGAACACCGGGGAGCTGTTTTTT. This translates into CSAGGTSNTGELFF. The chain is built from TRBV29-1 and TRBJ2-2; D is perhaps TRBD2 (5 bases). Looked up from germline, CDR1 is SQVTM and CDR2 is ANQGSEA. The CDR3 totals 14 residues. Trimming removed 7 bases from V and 0 bases from J, with 12 bases in between.

The chain carries TRBV10-3 and TRBJ1-1, with D perhaps TRBD1 (6 bases). The V gene lost 2 bases and the J gene lost 1 base, with 14 bases spanning the gap. CDR3 length: 16 residues. Germline CDR1 reads ENHRY; CDR2 reads SYGVKD. The CDR3 bases are TGTGCCATCAGTGAGGGTCCAGGGGCCCAGAACACTGAAGCTTTCTTT. Its translation: CAISEGPGAQNTEAFF.

This clonotype was found a few times. The chain is built from TRBV27 and TRBJ1-4, with a possible D match to TRBD1 (5 bases). The V gene lost 6 bases and the J gene lost 7 bases, with 21 bases spanning the gap. From germline, CDR1 is MNHEY and CDR2 SMNVEV (reference sequence). The CDR3 loop spans 16 amino acids. The CDR3 bases are TGTGCCAGCAGCAAATCAGTCCGGCGGGGCGGTGAAAAACTGTTTTTT. It codes for CASSKSVRRGGEKLFF.

The chain carries TRBV5-1 and TRBJ1-5; tentatively, D is TRBD1 (5 bases). V was trimmed by 0 bases and J by 7 bases, leaving 11 bases between them. Germline V CDR1 and CDR2: SGHRS, YFSETQ. The CDR3 loop spans 14 amino acids. The CDR3 coding sequence is TGCGCCAGCAGCTTGGATCCAGGGCGGCAGCCCCAGCATTTT. Translated: CASSLDPGRQPQHF.

This clonotype turned up a few times. The V call is TRBV20-1, the J call TRBJ2-3; D possibly corresponds to TRBD2 (5 bases). V dropped 6 bases and J dropped 12 bases, with 13 bases sitting between them. Germline V gives CDR1 DFQATT, CDR2 SNEGSKA (reference sequence). This CDR3 comprises 10 residues. Written as DNA, the CDR3 is TGCAGTGCCAAGACTACCTTCCAGTATTTT. This encodes CSAKTTFQYF.

CDR3 in DNA: TGCAGCGTTCACGTCCAGCAAGAGACCCAGTACTTC. Protein: CSVHVQQETQYF. The V and J genes are TRBV29-1 and TRBJ2-5; D is ambiguous. The germline gives CDR1 SQVTM, CDR2 ANQGSEA. The CDR3 runs 12 residues. The V end lost 5 bases, the J end lost 2 bases, and 9 bases lay between the germline ends.

The CDR3 nucleotides are TGTGCCAGCAGCTACGCTAGCGGGAGTCAGTATGAGCAGTTCTTC. This codes for CASSYASGSQYEQFF. The V call is TRBV7-2, the J call TRBJ2-1; 10 positions match TRBD2. The CDR3 runs to 15 residues. The J segment lost 8 bases and the V segment lost 4 bases, leaving 8 bases of the junction unmatched. The germline V gene encodes CDR1 SGHTA and CDR2 FQGNSA. The full variable domain, its missing parts supplied by reference TRBV7-2 and TRBJ2-1, is GAGVSQSPSNKVTEKGKDVELRCDPISGHTALYWYRQSLGQGLEFLIYFQGNSAPDKSGLPSDRFSAERTGGSVSTLTIQRTQQEDSAVYLCASSYASGSQYEQFFGPGTRLTVL.

The J gene is TRBJ2-5, the V gene TRBV5-1; D is uncertain. Trimming stripped 1 base from V and 5 bases from J, with 15 bases between. This CDR3 contains 15 residues. Germline V gene sequence: CDR1 SGHRS, CDR2 YFSETQ. The chain's CDR3 is CASSLNPGGLETQYF. The CDR3 DNA follows: TGCGCCAGCAGCTTGAACCCCGGCGGTTTGGAGACCCAGTACTTC.

The rearrangement uses TRBV7-9 and TRBJ2-1, with a weak D call TRBD2 (6 bases). Germline-derived CDR1 and CDR2 are SEHNR and FQNEAQ (reference sequence). V shed 4 bases and J shed 6 bases, with 22 bases lying between them. This CDR3 has 17 residues. The CDR3 protein is CASSSISGTSPPNEQFF. The DNA for the CDR3 is TGTGCCAGCAGCTCTATTAGCGGAACATCACCCCCCAATGAGCAGTTCTTC.

The chain is built from TRBV29-1 and TRBJ2-7, with no clear D. V was pared by 7 bases and J by 1 base, with 8 bases between. Germline V CDR1 and CDR2: SQVTM, ANQGSEA. The CDR3 totals 11 residues. Here the CDR3 reads CSATESYEQYF. CDR3 nucleotide sequence: TGCAGCGCCACGGAGTCCTACGAGCAGTACTTC.

V and J are TRBV7-8 and TRBJ2-7, with 7 bases identical to TRBD2. The germline gives CDR1 SGHVS, CDR2 FQNEAQ. CDR3 length equals 14 residues. V shed 5 bases and J 6 bases; nucleotides not matched to a gene: 10. The CDR3 loop is CASSVGTIRAEQYF. DNA for the CDR3: TGTGCCAGCAGCGTCGGGACTATCAGGGCCGAGCAGTACTTC.

The chain combines TRBV27 with TRBJ2-3, with D hard to call. The CDR3 totals 16 residues. CDR1 and CDR2 from the germline V gene are MNHEY and SMNVEV (reference sequence). With 7 bases removed from V and 1 base from J, the gap between germline ends came to 18 bases. The CDR3 loop reads CASTPVGVTGTDTQYF. The CDR3 DNA sequence: TGTGCCAGCACCCCGGTTGGGGTTACCGGCACAGATACGCAGTATTTT.

The chain is built from TRBV5-1 and TRBJ2-3; D uncertain. The V gene's germline CDR1 is SGHRS and CDR2 YFSETQ. The ends were cut back, 6 bases at V and 1 base at J, with 15 bases in the middle. CDR3 length equals 15 residues. The CDR3 region is CASTLQPAGTDTQYF. For the CDR3, the DNA is TGCGCCAGCACCCTACAACCGGCGGGCACAGATACGCAGTATTTT.